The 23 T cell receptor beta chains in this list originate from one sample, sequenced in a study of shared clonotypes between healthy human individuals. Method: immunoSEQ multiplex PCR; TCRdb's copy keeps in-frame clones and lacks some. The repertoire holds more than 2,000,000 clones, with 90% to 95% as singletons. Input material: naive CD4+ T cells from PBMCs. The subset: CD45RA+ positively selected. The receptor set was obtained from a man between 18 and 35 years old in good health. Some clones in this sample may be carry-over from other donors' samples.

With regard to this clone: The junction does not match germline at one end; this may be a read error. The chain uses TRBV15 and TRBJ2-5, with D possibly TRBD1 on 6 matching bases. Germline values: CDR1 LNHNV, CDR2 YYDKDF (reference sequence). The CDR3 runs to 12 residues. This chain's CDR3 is CATRRGRETQYF. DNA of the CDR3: TGTGCCACCCGCAGGGGAAGGGAGACCCAGTACTTC.

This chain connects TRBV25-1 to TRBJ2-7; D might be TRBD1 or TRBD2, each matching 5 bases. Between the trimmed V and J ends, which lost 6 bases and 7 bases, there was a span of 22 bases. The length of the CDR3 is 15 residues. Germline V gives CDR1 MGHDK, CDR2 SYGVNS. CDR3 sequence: CASRAAKGLSGEQYF. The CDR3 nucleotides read TGTGCCAGCAGGGCCGCCAAGGGGCTGTCGGGGGAGCAGTACTTC.

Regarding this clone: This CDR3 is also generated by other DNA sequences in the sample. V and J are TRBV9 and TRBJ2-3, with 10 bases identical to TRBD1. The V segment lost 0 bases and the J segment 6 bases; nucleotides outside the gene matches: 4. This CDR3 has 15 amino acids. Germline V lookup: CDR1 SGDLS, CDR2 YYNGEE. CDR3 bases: TGTGCCAGCAGCGTAGGGACAGGGGGACCGGATACGCAGTATTTT. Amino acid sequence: CASSVGTGGPDTQYF.

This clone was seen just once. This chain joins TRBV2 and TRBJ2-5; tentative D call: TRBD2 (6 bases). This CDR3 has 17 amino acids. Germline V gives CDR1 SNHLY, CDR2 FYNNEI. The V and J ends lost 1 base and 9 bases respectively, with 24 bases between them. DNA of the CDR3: TGTGCCAGCAGTGAAGGGAGGATAAACCGGGGGAAGATGGCCCAGTACTTC. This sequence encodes CASSEGRINRGKMAQYF.

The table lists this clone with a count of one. The chain's CDR3 is CAISVGTTASAEQYF. Here the CDR3 DNA reads TGTGCCATCAGTGTTGGTACTACCGCTTCGGCCGAGCAGTACTTC. The chain combines TRBV10-3 with TRBJ2-7; D uncertain. Trimming left V 4 bases short and J 6 bases short, with 19 bases between. This CDR3 comprises 15 residues. From germline, CDR1 is ENHRY and CDR2 SYGVKD.

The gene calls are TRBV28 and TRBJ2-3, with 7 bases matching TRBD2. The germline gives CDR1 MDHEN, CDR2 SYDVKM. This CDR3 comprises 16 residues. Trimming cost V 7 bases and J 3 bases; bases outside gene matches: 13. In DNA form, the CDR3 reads TGTGCCAGCAACACATGGTGGGGGGGACGGACAGATACGCAGTATTTT. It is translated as CASNTWWGGRTDTQYF.

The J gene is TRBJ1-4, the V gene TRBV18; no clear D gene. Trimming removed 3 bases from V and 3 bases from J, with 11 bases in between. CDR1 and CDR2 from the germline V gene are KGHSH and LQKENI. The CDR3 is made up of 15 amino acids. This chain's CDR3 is CASSPRGGSNEKLFF. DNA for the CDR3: TGTGCCAGCTCACCTCGGGGAGGGTCTAATGAAAAACTGTTTTTT.

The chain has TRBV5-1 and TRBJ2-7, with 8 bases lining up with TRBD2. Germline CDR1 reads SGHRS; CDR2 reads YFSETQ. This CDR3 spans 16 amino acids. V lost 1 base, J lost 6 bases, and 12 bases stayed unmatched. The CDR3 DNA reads TGCGCCAGCAGCTTGCTCGGAGGAGCGGGAGACCTCGAGCAGTACTTC. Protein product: CASSLLGGAGDLEQYF. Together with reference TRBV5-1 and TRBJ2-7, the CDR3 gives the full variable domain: KAGVTQTPRYLIKTRGQQVTLSCSPISGHRSVSWYQQTPGQGLQFLFEYFSETQRNKGNFPGRFSGRQFSNSRSEMNVSTLELGDSALYLCASSLLGGAGDLEQYFGPGTRLTVT.

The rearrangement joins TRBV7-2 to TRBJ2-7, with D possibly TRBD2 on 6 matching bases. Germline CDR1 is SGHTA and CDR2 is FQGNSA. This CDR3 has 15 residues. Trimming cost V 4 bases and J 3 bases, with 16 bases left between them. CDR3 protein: CASSSPWRGYYEQYF. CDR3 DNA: TGTGCCAGCAGCTCCCCTTGGCGGGGATACTACGAGCAGTACTTC.

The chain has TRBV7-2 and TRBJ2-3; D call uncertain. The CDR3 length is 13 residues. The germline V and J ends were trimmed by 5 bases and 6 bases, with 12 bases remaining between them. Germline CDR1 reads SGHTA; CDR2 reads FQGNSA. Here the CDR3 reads CASSLSIGDTQYF. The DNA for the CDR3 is TGTGCCAGCAGCCTTTCGATCGGGGATACGCAGTATTTT.

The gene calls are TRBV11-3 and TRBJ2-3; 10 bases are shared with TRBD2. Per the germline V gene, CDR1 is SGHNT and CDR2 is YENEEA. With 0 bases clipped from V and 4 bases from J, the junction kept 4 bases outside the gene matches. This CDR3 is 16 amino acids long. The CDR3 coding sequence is TGTGCCAGCAGCTTAGAACCAGCGGGAGGGGCAGATACGCAGTATTTT. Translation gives CASSLEPAGGADTQYF.

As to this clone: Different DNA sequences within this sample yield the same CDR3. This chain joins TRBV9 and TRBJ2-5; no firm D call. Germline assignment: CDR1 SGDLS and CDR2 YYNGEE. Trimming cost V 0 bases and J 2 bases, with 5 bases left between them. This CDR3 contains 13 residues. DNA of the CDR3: TGTGCCAGCAGCGTAGGCCAGCAAGAGACCCAGTACTTC. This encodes CASSVGQQETQYF. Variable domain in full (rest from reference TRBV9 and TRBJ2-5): DSGVTQTPKHLITATGQRVTLRCSPRSGDLSVYWYQQSLDQGLQFLIQYYNGEERAKGNILERFSAQQFPDLHSELNLSSLELGDSALYFCASSVGQQETQYFGPGTRLLVL.

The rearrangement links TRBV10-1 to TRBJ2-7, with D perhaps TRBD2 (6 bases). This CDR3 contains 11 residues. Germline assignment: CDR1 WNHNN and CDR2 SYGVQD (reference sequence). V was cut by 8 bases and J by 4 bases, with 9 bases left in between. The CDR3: CASSGGYEQYF. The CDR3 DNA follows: TGCGCCAGCTCTGGAGGGTACGAGCAGTACTTC.

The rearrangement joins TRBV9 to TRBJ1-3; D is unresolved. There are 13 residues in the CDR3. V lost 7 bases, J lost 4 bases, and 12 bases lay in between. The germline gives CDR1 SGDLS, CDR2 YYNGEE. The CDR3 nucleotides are TGTGCCAGCGCAACTTTGGGAGGAAACACCATATATTTT. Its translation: CASATLGGNTIYF.

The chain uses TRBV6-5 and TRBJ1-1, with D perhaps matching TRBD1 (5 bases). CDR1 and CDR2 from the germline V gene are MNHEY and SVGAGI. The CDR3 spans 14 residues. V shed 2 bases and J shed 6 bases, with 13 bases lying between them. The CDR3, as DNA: TGTGCCAGCAGTTACCTCCAGGGTGAGGCTGAAGCTTTCTTT. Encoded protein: CASSYLQGEAEAFF.

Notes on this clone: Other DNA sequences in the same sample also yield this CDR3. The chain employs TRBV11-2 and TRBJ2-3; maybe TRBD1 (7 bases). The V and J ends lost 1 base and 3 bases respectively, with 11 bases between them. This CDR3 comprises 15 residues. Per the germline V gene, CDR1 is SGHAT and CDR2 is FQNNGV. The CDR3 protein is CASSLGAGGTDTQYF. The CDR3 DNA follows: TGTGCCAGCAGCTTAGGGGCAGGGGGGACAGATACGCAGTATTTT.

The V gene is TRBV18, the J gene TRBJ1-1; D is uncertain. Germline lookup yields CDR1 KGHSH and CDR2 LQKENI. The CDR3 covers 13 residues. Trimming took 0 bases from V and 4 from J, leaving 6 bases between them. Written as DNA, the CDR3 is TGTGCCAGCTCACCACCTTTTTCCACTGAAGCTTTCTTT. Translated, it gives CASSPPFSTEAFF.

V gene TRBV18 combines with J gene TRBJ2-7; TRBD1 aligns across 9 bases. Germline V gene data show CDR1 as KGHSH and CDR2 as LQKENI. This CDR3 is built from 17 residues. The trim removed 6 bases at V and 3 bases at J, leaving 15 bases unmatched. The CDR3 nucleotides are TGTGCCAGCTCCCGGGACAGGGACCCGCGGGGATTCTACGAGCAGTACTTC. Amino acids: CASSRDRDPRGFYEQYF.

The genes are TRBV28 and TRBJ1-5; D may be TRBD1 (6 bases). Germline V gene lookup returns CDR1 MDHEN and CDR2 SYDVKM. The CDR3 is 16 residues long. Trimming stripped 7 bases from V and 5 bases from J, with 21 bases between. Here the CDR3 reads CASKASINRVHQPQHF. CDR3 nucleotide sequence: TGTGCCAGCAAGGCCAGCATCAACAGGGTACATCAGCCCCAGCATTTT.

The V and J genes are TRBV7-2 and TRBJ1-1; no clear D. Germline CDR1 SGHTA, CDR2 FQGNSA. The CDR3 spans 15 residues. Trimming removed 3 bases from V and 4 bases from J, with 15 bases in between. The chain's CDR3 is CASSFSWEGFTEAFF. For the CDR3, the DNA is TGTGCCAGCAGCTTTTCTTGGGAAGGGTTCACTGAAGCTTTCTTT.

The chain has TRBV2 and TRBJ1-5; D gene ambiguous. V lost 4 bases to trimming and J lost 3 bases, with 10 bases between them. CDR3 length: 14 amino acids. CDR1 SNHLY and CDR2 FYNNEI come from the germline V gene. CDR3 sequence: CASSVGGYNQPQHF. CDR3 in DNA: TGTGCCAGCAGTGTCGGCGGTTACAATCAGCCCCAGCATTTT.

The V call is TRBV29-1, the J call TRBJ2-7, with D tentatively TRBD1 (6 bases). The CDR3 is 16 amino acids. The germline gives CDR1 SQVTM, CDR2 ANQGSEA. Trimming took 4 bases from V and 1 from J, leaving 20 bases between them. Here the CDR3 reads CSVARYRVRDSYEQYF. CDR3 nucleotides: TGCAGCGTTGCAAGATACAGGGTGAGGGATTCCTACGAGCAGTACTTC.

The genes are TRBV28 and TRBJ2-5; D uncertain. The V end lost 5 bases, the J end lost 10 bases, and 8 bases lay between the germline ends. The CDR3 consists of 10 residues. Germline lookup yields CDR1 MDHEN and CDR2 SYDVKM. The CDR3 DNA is TGTGCCAGCAGTAGGGCTAGCCAGTACTTC. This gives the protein CASSRASQYF.